These 20 T cell receptor beta chains originate from one sample sequenced in a study of early T cells in non-severe SARS-CoV-2 infection. TCRdb reanalysed the 5' RACE reads using MiXCR and keeps one entry per CDR3 protein. Seen here are around 53,000 distinct CDR3 sequences, 10% to 15% observed once, and the top ten hold approximately 8.5%. The specimen sequenced was whole blood. Receptors were obtained from an adult who was a healthcare worker with PCR-confirmed SARS-CoV-2 infection or an uninfected control (not recorded which).

This clonotype occurred a few times. The chain is built from TRBV6-2 or TRBV6-3 and TRBJ2-7, with no clear D. Germline-derived CDR1 and CDR2 are MNHEY and SVGEGT. V was pared by 2 bases and J by 7 bases, with 15 bases between. The CDR3 extends over 14 amino acids. CDR3 in amino acids: CASSYGVADGEQYF. CDR3 nucleotide sequence: TGTGCCAGCAGTTACGGGGTTGCCGATGGGGAGCAGTACTTC.

The table lists this clonotype with many counts. This chain joins TRBV7-3 and TRBJ2-1, with TRBD2 identical over 11 bases. The CDR3 contains 16 residues. Looked up from germline, CDR1 is SGHTA and CDR2 is FQGTGA. V shed 2 bases, J shed 3 bases, and the junction held 3 bases outside the gene matches. The CDR3 region has the DNA TGTGCCAGCAGCTTACACGGGACTAGCGGCTACAATGAGCAGTTCTTC. It specifies CASSLHGTSGYNEQFF.

V and J are TRBV19 and TRBJ1-2, with 7 bases identical to TRBD1. The CDR3 consists of 14 residues. The V segment lost 7 bases and the J segment 2 bases; nucleotides outside the gene matches: 7. The germline V gene has CDR1 LNHDA and CDR2 SQIVND (reference sequence). CDR3 loop: CASIATGLNYGYTF. The CDR3 nucleotides read TGTGCCAGTATAGCGACAGGGCTCAACTATGGCTACACCTTC. Full variable domain (missing parts from reference TRBV19 and TRBJ1-2): DGGITQSPKYLFRKEGQNVTLSCEQNLNHDAMYWYRQDPGQGLRLIYYSQIVNDFQKGDIAEGYSVSREKKESFPLTVTSAQKNPTAFYLCASIATGLNYGYTFGSGTRLTVV.

The sample holds many counts of this clonotype. The chain is built from TRBV6-1 and TRBJ1-5; TRBD1 matches at 8 bases. The junction had 5 bases not matched to a gene; V was cut back by 7 bases and J by 3 bases. CDR3 length: 14 amino acids. Germline values: CDR1 MNHNS, CDR2 SASEGT. The CDR3: CASTATGANQPQHF. In DNA form, the CDR3 reads TGTGCCAGCACTGCGACAGGGGCCAATCAGCCCCAGCATTTT.

V gene TRBV24-1 combines with J gene TRBJ2-2; 8 positions agree with TRBD1. Germline V gene data show CDR1 as KGHDR and CDR2 as SFDVKD. The CDR3 is 17 amino acids. Trimming took 3 bases from V and 7 from J; bases not matched to a gene: 12. CDR3 protein: CATSDRGRQGANGELFF. CDR3 sequence (DNA): TGTGCCACCAGTGATCGTGGGCGGCAGGGGGCTAACGGGGAGCTGTTTTTT.

This clonotype was counted many times. This chain uses TRBV27 with TRBJ2-1; tentatively, D is TRBD2 (5 bases). Germline V gene sequence: CDR1 MNHEY, CDR2 SMNVEV (reference sequence). V shed 0 bases and J shed 5 bases, with 20 bases lying between them. The CDR3 runs to 18 residues. The CDR3 region is CASSLSSGSVLGDNEQFF. Here the CDR3 DNA reads TGTGCCAGCAGTTTATCCTCGGGATCCGTCCTCGGGGACAATGAGCAGTTCTTC.

This clonotype was picked up a small number of times. This chain's CDR3 is CASSSGTDYGYTF. The CDR3 bases are TGTGCCAGCAGTTCGGGGACAGACTATGGCTACACCTTC. This sequence joins TRBV28 and TRBJ1-2; 7 nucleotides agree with TRBD1. The CDR3 is made up of 13 amino acids. From germline, CDR1 is MDHEN and CDR2 SYDVKM. V dropped 4 bases and J dropped 3; count of bases not matched to a gene: 2.

The chain carries TRBV2 and TRBJ2-3; perhaps TRBD2 as D (6 bases). V lost 5 bases and J 7 bases, leaving 19 bases between the germline ends. In germline, CDR1 is SNHLY, CDR2 FYNNEI. The CDR3 contains 15 residues. CDR3 sequence: CASSPDGGVTNTQYF. CDR3 sequence (DNA): TGTGCCAGCAGTCCCGACGGGGGAGTAACAAATACGCAGTATTTT.

V gene TRBV20-1 combines with J gene TRBJ2-5; 9 bases align to TRBD1. The J segment lost 0 bases and the V segment lost 5 bases, leaving 4 bases of the junction unmatched. CDR3 length: 14 residues. The germline gives CDR1 DFQATT, CDR2 SNEGSKA (reference sequence). The CDR3 here is CSAAGTGNQETQYF. The DNA of the CDR3 is TGCAGTGCTGCCGGGACAGGGAACCAAGAGACCCAGTACTTC.

This clonotype was observed many times. The chain recombines TRBV11-2 with TRBJ2-7; the D gene is possibly TRBD1 (7 bases). The V end was cut by 5 bases, the J end by 1 base, with 15 bases between. This CDR3 is built from 15 residues. In germline, CDR1 is SGHAT, CDR2 FQNNGV. The CDR3 coding sequence is TGTGCCAGCAGCGGAGGGGGCATCGGATCCTACGAGCAGTACTTC. It yields the protein CASSGGGIGSYEQYF.

This clonotype was seen a few times. The V call is TRBV18, the J call TRBJ2-5; D is unresolved. Germline assignment: CDR1 KGHSH and CDR2 LQKENI. Trimming removed 3 bases from V and 5 bases from J, with 10 bases in between. The CDR3 sequence is 13 residues long. In DNA form, the CDR3 reads TGTGCCAGCTCACCTGGGTCGGTTGAGACCCAGTACTTC. Translated, it gives CASSPGSVETQYF.

This clonotype came up many times. V is TRBV20-1 and J is TRBJ1-1, with unresolved D. The V end lost 5 bases, the J end lost 3 bases, and 13 bases lay between the germline ends. Germline CDR1 and CDR2: DFQATT and SNEGSKA (reference sequence). The CDR3 is made up of 13 amino acids. CDR3 amino acids: CSAPGRRDTEAFF. For the CDR3, the DNA is TGCAGTGCTCCGGGCCGACGGGACACTGAAGCTTTCTTT.

The V call is TRBV12-3 or TRBV12-4, the J call TRBJ2-4; 13 nucleotides match TRBD2. V trimming: 7 bases; J trimming: 1 base; junction bases outside the gene matches: 7. This CDR3 has 17 amino acids. For the CDR3, the DNA is TGTGCCAGCAATAGCGGGACTAGCGGGAACGCCAAAAACATTCAGTACTTC. Translated: CASNSGTSGNAKNIQYF.

The V and J genes are TRBV29-1 and TRBJ1-1, with D possibly matching TRBD1 (5 bases). Trimming stripped 4 bases from V and 5 bases from J, with 17 bases between. The length of the CDR3 is 14 residues. Per the germline V gene, CDR1 is SQVTM and CDR2 is ANQGSEA. CDR3 region: CSVAPQGYGTEAFF. DNA of the CDR3: TGCAGCGTTGCACCTCAGGGTTATGGGACTGAAGCTTTCTTT.

This clonotype was seen repeatedly, ten times or more. The chain uses TRBV29-1 and TRBJ2-7; 9 nucleotides agree with TRBD1. The germline V gene encodes CDR1 SQVTM and CDR2 ANQGSEA. Trimming took 3 bases from V and 5 from J; bases not matched to a gene: 8. The CDR3 extends over 14 amino acids. The CDR3 here is CSVEPPGQGNEQYF. CDR3 nucleotides: TGCAGCGTTGAGCCCCCGGGACAGGGCAACGAGCAGTACTTC.

The chain combines TRBV10-2 with TRBJ1-5; maybe TRBD1 (6 bases). Per the germline V gene, CDR1 is WSHSY and CDR2 is SAAADI. The CDR3 consists of 14 residues. The V gene lost 3 bases and the J gene lost 6 bases, with 12 bases spanning the gap. The chain's CDR3 is CASSDRGYIQPQHF. The CDR3 region has the DNA TGCGCCAGCAGTGACAGGGGTTACATTCAGCCCCAGCATTTT.

Only a few counts were recorded for this clonotype. V usage is TRBV6-1 and J usage is TRBJ2-3, with 11 bases that match TRBD2. This CDR3 contains 15 residues. Germline CDR1 MNHNS, CDR2 SASEGT. The V gene end was trimmed by 6 bases and the J gene end by 4 bases; junction bases not matched to a gene: 6. The CDR3 region has the DNA TGTGCCAGCAGGATTAGCGGGAGGGAGGCAGATACGCAGTATTTT. Translation gives CASRISGREADTQYF.

The V gene is TRBV29-1, the J gene TRBJ2-5; D gene ambiguous. The CDR3 runs to 12 residues. Trimming took off 5 bases at V and 1 base at J, with 8 bases between the two ends. Germline values: CDR1 SQVTM, CDR2 ANQGSEA. CDR3 bases: TGCAGCGTTTCCGCAGTCCAAGAGACCCAGTACTTC. Its protein product is CSVSAVQETQYF.

The chain links TRBV4-2 to TRBJ2-7, with 9 positions matching TRBD2. CDR1 LGHNA and CDR2 YNFKEQ come from the germline V gene. The CDR3 is 17 amino acids. The J segment lost 0 bases and the V segment lost 2 bases, leaving 8 bases of the junction unmatched. The CDR3 is CASSQRSGRTLSYEQYF. The CDR3 DNA reads as TGTGCCAGCAGCCAACGAAGCGGGAGGACCCTCTCCTACGAGCAGTACTTC.

In its sample, this clonotype was seen a few times. J is TRBJ1-2 and V is TRBV12-3 or TRBV12-4; 10 bases align to TRBD1. J was trimmed by 7 bases and V by 5 bases; bases with no gene match: 7. CDR3 length: 14 residues. In DNA form, the CDR3 reads TGTGCCAGCAGTCTGCAGACAGGGGGCCTTGGCTACACCTTC. Translation: CASSLQTGGLGYTF.